One T cell receptor (beta chain) is described in this entry. This record belongs to a study of blood T cell repertoires in COVID-19. Study in general: Researchers got acute and convalescent COVID-19 samples from the United States, Italy and Spain. PBMCs, B-cell-depleted T cells, or T cells were the source of the cDNA or gDNA that made up the material.

Trimming pared 4 bases from V and 6 bases from J, leaving 12 bases between. Looked up from germline, CDR1 is LGHDT and CDR2 is YNNKEL (reference sequence). This CDR3 contains 13 residues. In the source study's methods: Amplification from reference gene primers served as the basis for estimated nucleated cell counts. Here immunoSEQ multiplex PCR was the method, and the copy in TCRdb shows in-frame clones only, minus some. Clone size and the V and J calls come from that table; the DNA yielded D and trimming. The data contain over 95,000 clones, 65% to 85% of them singletons. This sequence was found in a woman aged 55-70 years with acute or convalescent COVID-19. The chain couples TRBV3-1 (or the pseudogene TRBV3-2) to TRBJ1-2, with D possibly being TRBD1 (5 bases). Sequenced input: peripheral blood. Here the CDR3 reads CASSPGTADGYTF. The CDR3 DNA is TGTGCCAGCAGCCCCGGGACTGCCGATGGCTACACCTTC.